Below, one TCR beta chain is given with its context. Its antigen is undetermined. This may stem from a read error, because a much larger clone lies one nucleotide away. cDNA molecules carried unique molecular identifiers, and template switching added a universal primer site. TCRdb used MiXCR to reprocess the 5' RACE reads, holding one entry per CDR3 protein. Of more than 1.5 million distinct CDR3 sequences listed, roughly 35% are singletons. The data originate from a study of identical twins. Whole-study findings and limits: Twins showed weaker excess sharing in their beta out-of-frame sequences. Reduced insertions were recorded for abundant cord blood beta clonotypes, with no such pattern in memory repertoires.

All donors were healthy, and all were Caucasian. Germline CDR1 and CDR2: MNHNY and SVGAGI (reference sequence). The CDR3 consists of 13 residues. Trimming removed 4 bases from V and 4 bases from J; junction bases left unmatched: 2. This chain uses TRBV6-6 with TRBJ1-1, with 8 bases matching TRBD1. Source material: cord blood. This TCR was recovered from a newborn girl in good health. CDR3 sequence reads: CASSLQGVTEAFF. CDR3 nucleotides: TGTGCCAGCAGTTTACAGGGGGTCACTGAAGCTTTCTTT.